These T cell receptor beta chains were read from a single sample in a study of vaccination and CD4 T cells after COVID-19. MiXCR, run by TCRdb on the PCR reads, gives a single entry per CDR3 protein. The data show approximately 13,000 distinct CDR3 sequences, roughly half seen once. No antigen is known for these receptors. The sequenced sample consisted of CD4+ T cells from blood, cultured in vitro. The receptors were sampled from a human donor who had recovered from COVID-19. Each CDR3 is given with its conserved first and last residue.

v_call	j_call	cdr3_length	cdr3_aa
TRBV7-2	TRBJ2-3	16	CASSPPARANSDTQYF
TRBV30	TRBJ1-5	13	CAWSVIAGQPQHF
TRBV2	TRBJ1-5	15	CASSEVRGTDQPQHF
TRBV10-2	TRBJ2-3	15	CASSIWDAVGDTQYF
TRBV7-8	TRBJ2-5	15	CASSLRGLAGVTQYF
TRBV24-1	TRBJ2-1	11	CATRKNNEQFF
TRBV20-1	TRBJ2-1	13	CSARLSGGDFEFF
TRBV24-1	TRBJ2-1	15	CATSDSGSSYNEQFF
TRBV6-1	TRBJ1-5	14	CASSMDSSNQPQHF
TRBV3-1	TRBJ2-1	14	CASSQRPRGNEQFF
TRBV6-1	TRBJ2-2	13	CASSLTSTGELFF
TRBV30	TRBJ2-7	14	CAWSRDLTEYEQYF
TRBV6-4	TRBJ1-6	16	CASSDRGWSYNSPLHF
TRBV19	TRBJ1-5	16	CASSTPTVYSNQPQHF
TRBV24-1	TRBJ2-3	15	CATSDPLGSTDTQYF
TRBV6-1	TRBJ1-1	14	CASSLTGQYTEAFF
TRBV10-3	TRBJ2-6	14	CASSTSSGANVLTF
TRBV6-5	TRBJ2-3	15	CASSYSGGSTDTQYF
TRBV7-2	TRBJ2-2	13	CASSFGPTGELFF
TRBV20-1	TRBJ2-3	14	CSAPHSGGADTQYF
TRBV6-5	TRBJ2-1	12	CASSWQWDEQFF
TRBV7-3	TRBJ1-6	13	CASSSNLGSPLHF
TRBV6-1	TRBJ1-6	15	CASSVGQGEGSPLHF
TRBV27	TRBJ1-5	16	CASSLWFGGKDQPQHF
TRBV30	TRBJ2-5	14	CAWSEIASRETQYF